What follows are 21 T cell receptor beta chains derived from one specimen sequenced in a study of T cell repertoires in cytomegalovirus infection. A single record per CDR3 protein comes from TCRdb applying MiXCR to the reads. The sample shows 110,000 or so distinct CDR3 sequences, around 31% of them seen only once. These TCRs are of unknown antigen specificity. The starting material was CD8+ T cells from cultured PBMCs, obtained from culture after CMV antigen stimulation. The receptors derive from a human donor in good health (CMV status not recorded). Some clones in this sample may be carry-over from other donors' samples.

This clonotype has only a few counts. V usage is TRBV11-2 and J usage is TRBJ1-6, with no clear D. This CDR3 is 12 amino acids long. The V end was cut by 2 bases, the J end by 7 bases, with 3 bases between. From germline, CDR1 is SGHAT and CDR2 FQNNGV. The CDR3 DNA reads TGTGCCAGCAGCTTACCAAATTCACCCCTCCACTTT. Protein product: CASSLPNSPLHF.

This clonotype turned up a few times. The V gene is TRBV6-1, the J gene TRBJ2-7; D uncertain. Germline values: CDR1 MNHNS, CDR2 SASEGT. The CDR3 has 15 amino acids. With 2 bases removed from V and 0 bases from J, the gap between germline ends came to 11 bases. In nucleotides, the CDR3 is TGTGCCAGCAGTGAAACGGGCGGTAGCTCCTACGAGCAGTACTTC. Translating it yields CASSETGGSSYEQYF.

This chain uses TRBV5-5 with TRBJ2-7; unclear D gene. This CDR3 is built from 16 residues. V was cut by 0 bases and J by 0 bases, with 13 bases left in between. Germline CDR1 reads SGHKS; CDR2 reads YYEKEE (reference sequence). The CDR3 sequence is CASSLAGPQASYEQYF. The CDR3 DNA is TGTGCCAGCAGCTTGGCTGGCCCCCAGGCCTCCTACGAGCAGTACTTC.

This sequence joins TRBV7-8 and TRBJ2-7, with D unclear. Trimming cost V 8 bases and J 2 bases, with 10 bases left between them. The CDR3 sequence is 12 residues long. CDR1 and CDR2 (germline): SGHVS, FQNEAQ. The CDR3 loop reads CASGSPTYEQYF. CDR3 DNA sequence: TGTGCCAGCGGTTCACCGACCTACGAGCAGTACTTC.

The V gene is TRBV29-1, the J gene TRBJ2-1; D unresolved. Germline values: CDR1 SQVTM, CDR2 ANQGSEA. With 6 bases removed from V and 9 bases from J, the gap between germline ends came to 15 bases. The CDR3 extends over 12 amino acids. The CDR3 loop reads CSVLGFSPEQFF. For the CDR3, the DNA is TGCAGCGTCCTTGGATTTAGCCCTGAGCAGTTCTTC.

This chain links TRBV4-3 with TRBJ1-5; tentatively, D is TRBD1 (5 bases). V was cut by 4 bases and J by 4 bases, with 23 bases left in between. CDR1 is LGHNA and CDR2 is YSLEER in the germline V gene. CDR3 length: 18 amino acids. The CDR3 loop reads CASSPSPRGEGGNQPQHF. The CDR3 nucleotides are TGCGCCAGCAGCCCGTCTCCTCGGGGGGAGGGAGGGAATCAGCCCCAGCATTTT.

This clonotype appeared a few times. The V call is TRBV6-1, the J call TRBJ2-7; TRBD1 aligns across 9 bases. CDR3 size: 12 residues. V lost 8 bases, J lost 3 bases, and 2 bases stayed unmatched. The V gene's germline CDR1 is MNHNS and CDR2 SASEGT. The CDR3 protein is CASGTGRYEQYF. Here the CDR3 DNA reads TGTGCCAGCGGGACAGGGCGCTACGAGCAGTACTTC.

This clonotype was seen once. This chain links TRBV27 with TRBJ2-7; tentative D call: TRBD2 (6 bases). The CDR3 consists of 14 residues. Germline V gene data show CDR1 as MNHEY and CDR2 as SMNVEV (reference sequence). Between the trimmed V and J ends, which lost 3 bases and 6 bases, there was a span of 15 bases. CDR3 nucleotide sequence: TGTGCCAGCAGTTTGCCCGGGACTGGCTCCGAGCAGTACTTC. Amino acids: CASSLPGTGSEQYF.

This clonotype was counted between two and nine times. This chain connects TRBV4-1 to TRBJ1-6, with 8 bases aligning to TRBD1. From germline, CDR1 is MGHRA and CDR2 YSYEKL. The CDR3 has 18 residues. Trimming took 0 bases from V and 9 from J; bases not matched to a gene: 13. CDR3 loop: CASSQDLYGTGPSSPLHF. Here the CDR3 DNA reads TGCGCCAGCAGCCAAGATCTCTACGGGACAGGCCCCAGTTCACCCCTCCACTTT.

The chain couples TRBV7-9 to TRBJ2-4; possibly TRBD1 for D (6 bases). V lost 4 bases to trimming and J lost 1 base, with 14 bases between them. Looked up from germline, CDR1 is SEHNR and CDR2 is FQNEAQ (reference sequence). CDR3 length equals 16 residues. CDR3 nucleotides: TGTGCCAGCAGCTCCATACAGGGTTCGGCCAAAAACATTCAGTACTTC. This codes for CASSSIQGSAKNIQYF.

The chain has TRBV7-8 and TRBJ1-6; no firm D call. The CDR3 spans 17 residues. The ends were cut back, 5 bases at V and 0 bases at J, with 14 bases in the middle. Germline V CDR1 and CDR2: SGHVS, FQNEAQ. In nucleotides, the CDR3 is TGTGCCAGCAGCCCAACCGGAATTAGCTCCTATAATTCACCCCTCCACTTT. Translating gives CASSPTGISSYNSPLHF.

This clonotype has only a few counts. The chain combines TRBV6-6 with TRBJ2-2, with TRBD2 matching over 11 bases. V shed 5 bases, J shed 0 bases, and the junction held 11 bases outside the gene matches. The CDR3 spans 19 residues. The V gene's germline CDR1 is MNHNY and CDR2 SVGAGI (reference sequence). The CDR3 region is CASSEGLAGGRPNTGELFF. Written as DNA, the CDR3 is TGTGCCAGCAGTGAGGGTTTAGCGGGGGGGCGTCCGAACACCGGGGAGCTGTTTTTT.

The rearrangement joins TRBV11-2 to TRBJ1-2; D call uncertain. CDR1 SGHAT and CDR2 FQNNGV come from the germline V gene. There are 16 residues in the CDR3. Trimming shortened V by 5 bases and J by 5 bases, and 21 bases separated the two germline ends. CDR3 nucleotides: TGTGCCAGCAGCCACGACCGGGCAGTGGTCGGATATGGCTACACCTTC. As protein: CASSHDRAVVGYGYTF.

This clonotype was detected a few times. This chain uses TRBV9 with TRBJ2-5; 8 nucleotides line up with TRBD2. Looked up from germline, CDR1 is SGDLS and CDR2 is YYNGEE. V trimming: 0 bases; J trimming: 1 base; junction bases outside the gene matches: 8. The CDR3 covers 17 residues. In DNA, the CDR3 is TGTGCCAGCAGCGTAGGGGATCCGGGGGGGTTCCAAGAGACCCAGTACTTC. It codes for CASSVGDPGGFQETQYF.

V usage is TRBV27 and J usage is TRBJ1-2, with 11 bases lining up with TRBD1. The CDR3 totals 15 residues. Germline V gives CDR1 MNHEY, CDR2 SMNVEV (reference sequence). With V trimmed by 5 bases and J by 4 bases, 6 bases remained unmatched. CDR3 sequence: CASSHGQGAIYGYTF. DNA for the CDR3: TGTGCCAGCAGTCACGGACAGGGGGCAATCTATGGCTACACCTTC.

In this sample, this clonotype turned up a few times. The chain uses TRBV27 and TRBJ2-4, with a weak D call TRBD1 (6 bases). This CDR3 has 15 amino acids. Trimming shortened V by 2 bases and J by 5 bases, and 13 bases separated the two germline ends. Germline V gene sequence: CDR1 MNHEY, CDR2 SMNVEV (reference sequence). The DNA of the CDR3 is TGTGCCAGCAGTTTAGCGGGCCCAGGGGAAAACATTCAGTACTTC. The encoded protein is CASSLAGPGENIQYF.

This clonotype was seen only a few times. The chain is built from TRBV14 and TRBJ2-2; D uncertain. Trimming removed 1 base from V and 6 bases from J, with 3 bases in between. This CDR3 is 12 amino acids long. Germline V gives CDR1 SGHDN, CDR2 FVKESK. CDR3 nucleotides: TGTGCCAGCAGCCAAGTTTCCGGGGAGCTGTTTTTT. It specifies CASSQVSGELFF.

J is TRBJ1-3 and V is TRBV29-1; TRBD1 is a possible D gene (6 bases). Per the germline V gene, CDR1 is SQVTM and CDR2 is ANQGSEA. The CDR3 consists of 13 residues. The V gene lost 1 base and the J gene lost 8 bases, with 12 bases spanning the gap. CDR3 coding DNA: TGCAGCGTTGAAGCCGTCGCAGGGGACACCATATATTTT. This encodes CSVEAVAGDTIYF. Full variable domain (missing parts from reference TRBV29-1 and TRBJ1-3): SAVISQKPSRDICQRGTSLTIQCQVDSQVTMMFWYRQQPGQSLTLIATANQGSEATYESGFVIDKFPISRPNLTFSTLTVSNMSPEDSSIYLCSVEAVAGDTIYFGEGSWLTVV.

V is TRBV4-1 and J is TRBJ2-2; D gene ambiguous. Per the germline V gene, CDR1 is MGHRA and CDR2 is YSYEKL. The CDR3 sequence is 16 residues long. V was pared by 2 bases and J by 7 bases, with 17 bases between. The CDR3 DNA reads TGCGCCAGCAGCCAATTAATCCCTACTACGAACGGGGAGCTGTTTTTT. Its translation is CASSQLIPTTNGELFF.

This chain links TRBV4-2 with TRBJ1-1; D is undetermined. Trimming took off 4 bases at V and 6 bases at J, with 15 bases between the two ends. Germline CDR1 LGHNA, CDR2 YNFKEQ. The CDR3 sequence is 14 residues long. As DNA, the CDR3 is TGTGCCAGCAGCCCTTCCCGGCCGACTCCTGAAGCTTTCTTT. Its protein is CASSPSRPTPEAFF.

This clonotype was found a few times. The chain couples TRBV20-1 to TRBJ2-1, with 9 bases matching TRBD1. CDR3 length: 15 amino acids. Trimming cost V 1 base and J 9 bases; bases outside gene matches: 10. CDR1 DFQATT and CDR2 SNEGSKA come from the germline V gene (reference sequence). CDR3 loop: CSARGAGTGTREQFF. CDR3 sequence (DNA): TGCAGTGCTAGAGGGGCCGGGACAGGGACACGTGAGCAGTTCTTC.